This entry describes one T cell receptor beta chain. Which antigen it targets is not known. Base qualities were left out, and no much larger clone turns up one base away. Sample time point, as interpreted from the label and publication: baseline before first vaccination. Vaccinee samples were obtained from the UK trials COV001 and COV002, which included a single-blind randomized controlled phase 2/3 trial of AZD1222 (ChAdOx1 nCoV-19) in healthy adults. For TCRbeta chain sequencing, PBMC samples from trial participants were taken at day 0 and at day 28 after the second dose. After removal of 6 bases from V and 2 bases from J, the junction retains 4 bases not matched to a gene. Looking up the germline V gene (reference sequence) yields CDR1 MNHEY and CDR2 SMNVEV. The CDR3 numbers 14 residues from cysteine through phenylalanine. Solely the CDR3 DNA is kept, with 42 bases framed from the first base. The entry originates in a study of T cell responses to AZD1222 COVID-19 vaccine (dated by TCRdb to the early 2020s). Context from the whole study: AZD1222 recipients with second doses at about 4 weeks or about 12 weeks were pooled, because spike-specific TCR depth and breadth did not differ between schedules. A total of about 240 trial participants underwent TCR sequencing, of whom 207 received two doses of AZD1222 and about 25 received two doses of the MenACWY control vaccine. Trial participants were enrolled by age into subgroups of 18-55, 56-69 and 70-plus years, and around 150, 28 and 57 TCR-sequenced participants, respectively, were included in these subgroups.

Beyond this particular receptor, the publication reports: In the small 56-69-year group, the increase in depth fell short of significance, most likely because of low power. CD4 TCRs associated with the vaccine covered the entire spike protein, and the dominant responses were in regions 160-218 and 743-854. Only a handful of AZD1222 recipients were SARS-CoV-2 seropositive at baseline, limiting conclusions about previously exposed vaccinees. After two AZD1222 doses, spike-specific TCR breadth and depth were significantly higher than at day 0 and than in MenACWY recipients. Participants were mostly white British, with more females than males. The authors suggested clonal diversity may have been underestimated. Nearly half of unique spike-specific TCRs reportedly recognized epitopes outside regions mutated in the B.1.351 and B.1.1.7 variants. Because no samples from the day 14 peak response were available, repertoires could be characterized only after the peak T cell response.

The CDR3 regions of human TCRbeta chains were analyzed by immunosequencing. The original methods were these. Repertoire TCRs were matched against a reference library of SARS-CoV-2-specific TCRs generated with the MIRA antigen-specificity platform. Breadth meant the fraction of unique TCRs that were SARS-CoV-2-associated, whereas depth meant the fraction of total T cells that were SARS-CoV-2-associated. Using the MIRA data, every spike-specific TCR was mapped to the spike region that the TCR reacted to and assigned to either a CD4 or a CD8 class. Log10-transformed breadth and depth values were compared by one-way ANOVA with Sidak's multiple comparisons tests. TCRdb took this table from immuneACCESS and kept in-frame rearrangements with V and J called. Such tables lack part of the clones; where checked against another copy, unresolved V genes explain under half of the gap, and the rest is unexplained. V, J and clone size were drawn from that table, and D and trimming were deduced from the DNA. The sample table shows approximately 85,000 clones, and about nine tenths are seen once. The ten largest clones represent 6.5% to 7.5% of the sample.

Recombination connected TRBV27 to TRBJ1-2; the central 9 bases match TRBD1. This specimen was peripheral blood, taken on day 0 of AZD1222 vaccination. This TCR was sampled from an adult in good health. In nucleotides, the sequence is TGTGCCAGCAGGGAGACAGGGGGAAACTATGGCTACACCTTC. It codes for CASRETGGNYGYTF.